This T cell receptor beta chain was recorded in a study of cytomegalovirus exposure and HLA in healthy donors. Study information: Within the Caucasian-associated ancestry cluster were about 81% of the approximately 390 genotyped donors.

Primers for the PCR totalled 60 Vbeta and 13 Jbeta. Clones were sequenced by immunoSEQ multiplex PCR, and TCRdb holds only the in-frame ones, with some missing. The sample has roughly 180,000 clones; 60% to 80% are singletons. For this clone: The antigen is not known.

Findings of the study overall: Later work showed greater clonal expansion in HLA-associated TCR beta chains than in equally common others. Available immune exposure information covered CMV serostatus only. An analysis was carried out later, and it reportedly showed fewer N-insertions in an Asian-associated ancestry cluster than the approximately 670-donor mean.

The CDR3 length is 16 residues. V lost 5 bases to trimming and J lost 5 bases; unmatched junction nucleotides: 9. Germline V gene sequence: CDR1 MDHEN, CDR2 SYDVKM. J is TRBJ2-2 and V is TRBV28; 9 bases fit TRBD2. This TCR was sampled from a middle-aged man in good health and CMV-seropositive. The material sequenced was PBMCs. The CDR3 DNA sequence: TGTGCCAGCAGTATGTGGCGGGGGGGCCCAACCGGGGAGCTGTTTTTT. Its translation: CASSMWRGGPTGELFF. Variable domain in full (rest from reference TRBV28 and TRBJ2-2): DVKVTQSSRYLVKRTGEKVFLECVQDMDHENMFWYRQDPGLGLRLIYFSYDVKMKEKGDIPEGYSVSREKKERFSLILESASTNQTSMYLCASSMWRGGPTGELFFGEGSRLTVL.